The T cell receptor (beta chain) described here comes from a study of T cell repertoires in cytomegalovirus infection. Study summary: Matching HLA type and CMV infection were both indicated by public TCR beta signatures. Study outcomes and limitations: The response measured ex vivo was dominated by TCR beta clonotypes (HLA-C-restricted and CMV-specific). Public TCR beta family frequency separated CMV-and-HLA carriers, including in an independent cohort.

This clonotype was counted at least ten times. Its antigen is unidentified. TCRdb recomputed calls from the reads with MiXCR, one row per CDR3 protein. Among approximately 71,000 distinct CDR3 sequences, approximately 20% were seen once, and the ten largest hold approximately 61%. V shed 1 base and J shed 2 bases, with 15 bases lying between them. The CDR3 sequence is 16 residues long. Germline V gives CDR1 MNHNS, CDR2 SASEGT. This chain links TRBV6-1 with TRBJ2-7, with a possible D match to TRBD2 (5 bases). The input for sequencing was CD8+ T cells from cultured PBMCs, taken from culture after CMV antigen stimulation. The source is a human donor in good health (CMV status not recorded). Some clones in this sample may be carry-over from other donors' samples. CDR3 sequence (DNA): TGTGCCAGCAGTGAAGACCGGACTGGGATAACCTACGAGCAGTACTTC. This codes for CASSEDRTGITYEQYF.